This T cell receptor (beta chain) emerged from a study of CD8+CD57+ T cells in acquired aplastic anemia. Study-wide results and limits: A set of around 30 CD8+ CDR3 sequences was shared between patients and controls, and these sequences appeared highly expressed in patients.

Patients selected for sequencing had displayed CD8+CD57+ cell expansion by flow cytometry. Both TCR beta VDJ combination and CDR3 sequence profiling were carried out. Genomic DNA was the template for this profiling. Via MiXCR, TCRdb re-called the reads, giving one row per CDR3 protein. The sample records hundreds of thousands of distinct CDR3 sequences, around half being singletons. The germline V gene encodes CDR1 SGHTA and CDR2 FQGNSA. The CDR3 covers 12 residues. This clonotype was counted only a few times. The antigen is unknown. The junction differs from germline at one of its ends, possibly a read error.

The receptor was derived from a human donor with aplastic anemia. Material for sequencing was sorted CD4+, CD8+, or CD8+CD57+ T cells (not recorded which) from PBMCs. The chain recombines TRBV7-2 with TRBJ1-1, with D hard to call. The DNA for the CDR3 is TGCGCCAGCAGCTTAATTGACACTGAAGCTTTCTTT. This translates into CASSLIDTEAFF.